The clone carrying this T cell receptor beta chain was picked up a small number of times. Its antigen is unidentified. This sample is part of a study of cytomegalovirus exposure and HLA in healthy donors. Findings and caveats of the study: The classifier was said to identify cytomegalovirus status with high specificity and sensitivity. The authors later found TCR association rates varying by HLA locus, with DRB1 most and HLA-C fewest. In an earlier analysis, most TCR beta V segments were productive about 87% or about 30% of the time.

The CDR3 runs to 15 residues. The germline V gene has CDR1 LNHDA and CDR2 SQIVND (reference sequence). Trimming at V came to 7 bases and at J to 6 bases, leaving 10 bases not matched to a gene. PCR primers comprised 60 Vbeta and 13 Jbeta primers. The assay was immunoSEQ multiplex PCR, and TCRdb's table has in-frame clones only and misses some. The repertoire holds about 130,000 clones, with 75% to 85% as singletons. J is TRBJ1-5 and V is TRBV19, with TRBD1 matching over 9 bases. Sequencing used PBMCs. This clonotype was obtained from a man aged 35 to 55 in good health and CMV-seronegative. CDR3 sequence (DNA): TGTGCCAGTACTCGGGACAGGGACCTGGGTCAGCCCCAGCATTTT. Translated, it gives CASTRDRDLGQPQHF. The full variable domain, rest sourced from reference TRBV19 and TRBJ1-5, is DGGITQSPKYLFRKEGQNVTLSCEQNLNHDAMYWYRQDPGQGLRLIYYSQIVNDFQKGDIAEGYSVSREKKESFPLTVTSAQKNPTAFYLCASTRDRDLGQPQHFGDGTRLSIL.